These 21 T cell receptor beta chains were sequenced from one sample in a study of T cell responses to AZD1222 COVID-19 vaccine listed by TCRdb under 2021. The library was obtained by the immunoSEQ multiplex PCR assay. TCRdb carries this immuneACCESS record with in-frame sequences only. Its versions omit some clonotypes, under half of them owing to an unresolved V gene in the studies checked, with the rest unexplained. The sample table shows roughly 140,000 clones, and about 90% are seen once. 9% to 9.5% of the sample comes from the top ten. Taken with the paper, the label for time point translates to: about 28 days (+/-7) after the second vaccine dose. Specimen: peripheral blood, collected 28 days after the second AZD1222 dose. Receptor source: an adult who received the AZD1222 COVID-19 vaccine.

This chain connects TRBV5-5 to TRBJ1-1; 8 positions agree with TRBD1. V trimming: 2 bases; J trimming: 10 bases; junction bases outside the gene matches: 4. Germline V gene lookup returns CDR1 SGHKS and CDR2 YYEKEE (reference sequence). The CDR3 has 12 residues. CDR3 coding DNA: TGTGCCAGCAGCTTCTTCGGACAGGGAGCTTTCTTT. It encodes CASSFFGQGAFF.

The V and J genes are TRBV7-2 and TRBJ2-5; 7 nucleotides line up with TRBD2. J gave up 4 bases and V 6 bases, and 11 bases lay outside the gene matches. The germline CDR1 and CDR2 sequences are SGHTA and FQGNSA. CDR3 size: 15 residues. The CDR3 is CASRKQGGSLETQYF. The CDR3 nucleotides are TGTGCCAGCAGGAAACAAGGCGGGAGTTTAGAGACCCAGTACTTC.

The chain combines TRBV7-2 with TRBJ1-1; unclear D gene. From germline, CDR1 is SGHTA and CDR2 FQGNSA. The CDR3 consists of 14 residues. The germline V and J ends were trimmed by 1 base and 0 bases, with 6 bases remaining between them. The CDR3 spells CASSLGGMNTEAFF. The CDR3 region has the DNA TGTGCCAGCAGCTTAGGAGGGATGAACACTGAAGCTTTCTTT. Full variable domain (missing parts from reference TRBV7-2 and TRBJ1-1): GAGVSQSPSNKVTEKGKDVELRCDPISGHTALYWYRQSLGQGLEFLIYFQGNSAPDKSGLPSDRFSAERTGGSVSTLTIQRTQQEDSAVYLCASSLGGMNTEAFFGQGTRLTVV.

The genes are TRBV4-3 and TRBJ1-2; D not certain. Trimming removed 0 bases from V and 6 bases from J, with 11 bases in between. This CDR3 is built from 14 residues. Germline V lookup: CDR1 LGHNA, CDR2 YSLEER. CDR3 region: CASSQEGMPDGYTF. The CDR3 DNA is TGCGCCAGCAGCCAAGAGGGCATGCCTGATGGCTACACCTTC.

This chain links TRBV3-1 (or the pseudogene TRBV3-2) with TRBJ2-3; the match to TRBD2 covers 8 bases. V shed 4 bases, J shed 5 bases, and the junction held 11 bases outside the gene matches. The CDR3 is 16 amino acids. CDR1 and CDR2 (germline): LGHDT, YNNKEL (reference sequence). The CDR3 DNA sequence: TGTGCCAGCAGCCCTCCGCTCGGGAGGGATGTAGATACGCAGTATTTT. Protein: CASSPPLGRDVDTQYF.

This clone is a singleton in its sample. The chain couples TRBV2 to TRBJ2-3; 8 bases agree with TRBD1. The CDR3 loop spans 14 amino acids. Germline values: CDR1 SNHLY, CDR2 FYNNEI. With V trimmed by 7 bases and J by 2 bases, 5 bases remained unmatched. In nucleotides, the CDR3 is TGTGCCAGCAAAAGACAGGGGCCCACAGATACGCAGTATTTT. Residues: CASKRQGPTDTQYF.

This rearrangement joins TRBV19 to TRBJ1-3, with D hard to call. Germline CDR1 is LNHDA and CDR2 is SQIVND (reference sequence). The CDR3 length is 15 residues. V lost 1 base and J 0 bases, leaving 7 bases between the germline ends. CDR3 amino acids: CASSIVANSGNTIYF. As DNA, the CDR3 is TGTGCCAGTAGTATAGTGGCAAACTCTGGAAACACCATATATTTT.

A single count supports this clone. CDR3 residues: CASTSQGEVTEAFF. Written as DNA, the CDR3 is TGTGCCAGCACCTCACAGGGGGAGGTCACTGAAGCTTTCTTT. The chain combines TRBV2 with TRBJ1-1, with TRBD1 matching 8 bases. V lost 7 bases, J lost 4 bases, and 8 bases stayed unmatched. This CDR3 region has 14 residues. Germline V gene sequence: CDR1 SNHLY, CDR2 FYNNEI.

The chain uses TRBV3-1 (or the pseudogene TRBV3-2) and TRBJ1-5; D not certain. The CDR3 has 14 amino acids. CDR1 is LGHDT, CDR2 YNNKEL, per germline (reference sequence). The V end was cut by 1 base, the J end by 5 bases, with 9 bases between. This CDR3 reads CASSQGPRDQPQHF. CDR3 DNA: TGTGCCAGCAGCCAAGGCCCTAGGGATCAGCCCCAGCATTTT.

The V and J genes are TRBV6-5 and TRBJ1-2; D ambiguous. The V gene's germline CDR1 is MNHEY and CDR2 SVGAGI. This CDR3 spans 11 amino acids. Trimming pared 3 bases from V and 13 bases from J, leaving 12 bases between. CDR3: CASSYRNKLTF. The CDR3 bases are TGTGCCAGCAGTTATCGGAATAAGCTCACCTTC.

This chain joins TRBV15 and TRBJ2-2; D is uncertain. This CDR3 is built from 16 residues. The germline V and J ends were trimmed by 0 bases and 4 bases, with 12 bases remaining between them. Germline V gene data show CDR1 as LNHNV and CDR2 as YYDKDF (reference sequence). The CDR3 sequence is CATSRDSGRSTGELFF. The DNA for the CDR3 is TGTGCCACCAGCAGAGACTCGGGCAGAAGCACCGGGGAGCTGTTTTTT.

The chain combines TRBV4-1 with TRBJ1-1; D gene uncertain. The V end was cut by 0 bases, the J end by 3 bases, with 8 bases between. CDR3 length: 14 residues. Germline CDR1 MGHRA, CDR2 YSYEKL. Written as DNA, the CDR3 is TGCGCCAGCAGCCAAGAGTCTCGGGACACTGAAGCTTTCTTT. It codes for CASSQESRDTEAFF.

The chain has TRBV3-1 (or the pseudogene TRBV3-2) and TRBJ2-7; 10 nucleotides line up with TRBD2. There are 18 residues in the CDR3. J lost 0 bases, V lost 2 bases, and 10 bases had no gene match. Germline V gives CDR1 LGHDT, CDR2 YNNKEL (reference sequence). In DNA form, the CDR3 reads TGTGCCAGCAGCCAAATGGGATCCCGGACTAGCGGCTCCTACGAGCAGTACTTC. Its protein product is CASSQMGSRTSGSYEQYF.

The genes are TRBV19 and TRBJ1-1; D uncertain. Germline V gene data show CDR1 as LNHDA and CDR2 as SQIVND (reference sequence). Trimming left V 5 bases short and J 1 base short, with 11 bases between. The CDR3 consists of 14 residues. Here the CDR3 DNA reads TGTGCCAGTAGTGGTGGGGATGGGAACACTGAAGCTTTCTTT. It codes for CASSGGDGNTEAFF.

Here the CDR3 reads CAISDRTDRDRYGYTF. The CDR3 DNA reads as TGTGCCATCAGCGACCGGACAGACAGGGACCGCTATGGCTACACCTTC. This chain uses TRBV10-3 with TRBJ1-2; 7 nucleotides match TRBD1. With V trimmed by 6 bases and J by 4 bases, 14 bases remained unmatched. Germline V gives CDR1 ENHRY, CDR2 SYGVKD. This CDR3 region has 16 residues.

This clone was seen only once. The chain uses TRBV27 and TRBJ2-5, with TRBD1 identical over 9 bases. This CDR3 has 15 amino acids. With V trimmed by 4 bases and J by 1 base, 4 bases remained unmatched. Per the germline V gene, CDR1 is MNHEY and CDR2 is SMNVEV (reference sequence). CDR3 DNA sequence: TGTGCCAGCAGTTCAGGGACAGGGACCCAAGAGACCCAGTACTTC. It codes for CASSSGTGTQETQYF.

The J gene is TRBJ1-1, the V gene TRBV24-1; D remains ambiguous. The V and J ends lost 9 bases and 5 bases respectively, with 9 bases between them. Per germline, CDR1 KGHDR and CDR2 SFDVKD. The CDR3 is 11 residues long. The CDR3 spells CATSEGTEAFF. The CDR3 DNA reads as TGTGCCACCTCAGAGGGAACTGAAGCTTTCTTT.

The CDR3 loop is CASSLAWTGETQYF. In DNA, the CDR3 is TGTGCCAGCAGCTTAGCCTGGACAGGGGAGACCCAGTACTTC. The rearrangement uses TRBV7-2 and TRBJ2-5; TRBD1 aligns across 8 bases. The germline V gene has CDR1 SGHTA and CDR2 FQGNSA. This CDR3 comprises 14 residues. V trimming: 0 bases; J trimming: 5 bases; junction bases outside the gene matches: 2.

The CDR3: CARATRGAGYTF. CDR3 DNA: TGCGCCAGAGCCACACGGGGGGCTGGCTACACCTTC. This chain connects TRBV23-1 to TRBJ1-2, with a possible D match to TRBD1 (6 bases). TRBV23-1 is sorted into the ORF group, with uncertain function. The CDR3 runs 12 residues. With 9 bases removed from V and 7 bases from J, the gap between germline ends came to 15 bases.

CDR3 DNA: TGCAGCGTTGAAGTGACAGGGGGCTGGGGAGAGACCCAGTACTTC. This gives the protein CSVEVTGGWGETQYF. The chain is built from TRBV29-1 and TRBJ2-5, with 10 positions matching TRBD1. The V gene end was trimmed by 1 base and the J gene end by 4 bases; junction bases not matched to a gene: 6. This CDR3 contains 15 residues. CDR1 and CDR2 (germline): SQVTM, ANQGSEA.

The chain uses TRBV3-1 (or the pseudogene TRBV3-2) and TRBJ1-2; D might be TRBD1 (5 bases). This CDR3 contains 17 residues. Trimming took off 4 bases at V and 8 bases at J, with 26 bases between the two ends. Germline values: CDR1 LGHDT, CDR2 YNNKEL (reference sequence). The CDR3 bases are TGTGCCAGCAGCCCATATCTTATAAAGGGACCATCGCGAGGCTACACCTTC. Its protein product is CASSPYLIKGPSRGYTF.